The 31 T cell receptor beta chains below were found in one sample sequenced in a study of graft-versus-host responses after intestinal transplantation. Antigens for these TCRs are unknown. Sequencing used immunoSEQ multiplex PCR; TCRdb keeps in-frame clones, though not all of them. Among around 110,000 clones listed, 85% to 95% were seen once. The source was unstimulated CD8+ T cells sorted from spleen or lymph node cells, collected before transplant. These receptors were collected from a human donor who was the organ donor for an intestinal transplant.

The CDR3 protein is CASSPPGQAPYEQYF. The CDR3 bases are TGTGCCAGCTCACCACCGGGGCAGGCCCCCTACGAGCAGTACTTC. The V call is TRBV18, the J call TRBJ2-7; TRBD1 might be the D (5 bases). CDR3 size: 15 residues. Trimming cost V 0 bases and J 2 bases, with 11 bases left between them. Germline-derived CDR1 and CDR2 are KGHSH and LQKENI.

V is TRBV5-1 and J is TRBJ2-7; no clear D. Germline V lookup: CDR1 SGHRS, CDR2 YFSETQ. V was pared by 3 bases and J by 1 base, with 8 bases between. The CDR3 sequence is 13 residues long. The CDR3 region is CASSSYISYEQYF. CDR3 bases: TGCGCCAGCAGCTCGTATATTTCCTACGAGCAGTACTTC. The variable domain in full, completed from reference TRBV5-1 and TRBJ2-7, reads KAGVTQTPRYLIKTRGQQVTLSCSPISGHRSVSWYQQTPGQGLQFLFEYFSETQRNKGNFPGRFSGRQFSNSRSEMNVSTLELGDSALYLCASSSYISYEQYFGPGTRLTVT.

Turning to this clone: Other nucleotide sequences in the sample specify the same CDR3. The chain uses TRBV7-2 and TRBJ2-7; 9 bases are shared with TRBD1. The ends lost 5 bases at V and 1 base at J; junction bases unmatched: 3. The germline V gene has CDR1 SGHTA and CDR2 FQGNSA. The CDR3 extends over 14 amino acids. CDR3 bases: TGTGCCAGCAGCGCCGGGACAGGGTCCTACGAGCAGTACTTC. Translating it yields CASSAGTGSYEQYF.

V usage is TRBV5-4 and J usage is TRBJ2-3; 7 bases align to TRBD1. The length of the CDR3 is 15 residues. V was pared by 4 bases and J by 5 bases, with 10 bases of the junction left unmatched. The germline CDR1 and CDR2 sequences are SGHNT and YYREEE (reference sequence). CDR3 in DNA: TGTGCCAGCAGCCCCGGGACAGCTTTTCTAGATACGCAGTATTTT. Encoded protein: CASSPGTAFLDTQYF.

The chain is built from TRBV9 and TRBJ2-3, with 9 nucleotides matching TRBD2. V lost 4 bases to trimming and J lost 4 bases; unmatched junction nucleotides: 10. CDR1 SGDLS and CDR2 YYNGEE come from the germline V gene. There are 16 residues in the CDR3. CDR3 nucleotide sequence: TGTGCCAGCAGCCCCGGTTTGGTAGCGGGAGCAGATACGCAGTATTTT. Protein sequence: CASSPGLVAGADTQYF. The whole variable domain, remainder taken from reference TRBV9 and TRBJ2-3, is DSGVTQTPKHLITATGQRVTLRCSPRSGDLSVYWYQQSLDQGLQFLIQYYNGEERAKGNILERFSAQQFPDLHSELNLSSLELGDSALYFCASSPGLVAGADTQYFGPGTRLTVL.

This clone was detected once. The chain has TRBV21-1 and TRBJ1-2. TRBV21-1 is a listed pseudogene. This CDR3 is built from 16 residues. CDR3: CASSKIRRQLNYGYTF. The DNA for the CDR3 is TGTGCCAGCAGCAAAATTCGGCGGCAGCTCAACTATGGCTACACCTTC.

The genes are TRBV7-8 and TRBJ1-5, with D possibly TRBD1 on 5 matching bases. This CDR3 is built from 12 residues. Germline V gives CDR1 SGHVS, CDR2 FQNEAQ. V was trimmed by 5 bases and J by 7 bases, leaving 9 bases between them. CDR3 nucleotide sequence: TGTGCCAGCAGCGCGACAGTGCAGCCCCAGCATTTT. Its translation: CASSATVQPQHF.

The chain carries TRBV4-1 and TRBJ2-1; 9 bases are shared with TRBD1. The CDR3 runs 17 residues. The V and J ends lost 3 bases and 2 bases, in that order; junction bases with no gene match: 8. Germline CDR1 MGHRA, CDR2 YSYEKL. The CDR3 nucleotides read TGCGCCAGCAGCCACTCATACCGGGACAGGGCCTACAATGAGCAGTTCTTC. Translating gives CASSHSYRDRAYNEQFF.

V gene TRBV7-2 combines with J gene TRBJ2-1; TRBD2 aligns across 7 bases. The V segment lost 5 bases and the J segment 6 bases; nucleotides outside the gene matches: 16. This CDR3 is built from 17 residues. Germline V lookup: CDR1 SGHTA, CDR2 FQGNSA. The DNA for the CDR3 is TGTGCCAGCAGCCAAGGGACTAATCTGGTCCTTGTCAATGAGCAGTTCTTC. It specifies CASSQGTNLVLVNEQFF.

The rearrangement links TRBV28 to TRBJ2-7; 7 bases map to TRBD1. Germline V gives CDR1 MDHEN, CDR2 SYDVKM. V was clipped by 3 bases and J by 2 bases; unmatched bases: 16. The CDR3 has 18 residues. The CDR3 loop is CASSFSFRPDRPTYEQYF. The CDR3 DNA is TGTGCCAGCAGTTTTTCCTTTAGACCGGACAGGCCCACCTACGAGCAGTACTTC.

This clone was seen a single time. In DNA form, the CDR3 reads TGTGCCAGCAGTTCGGGACTAGCTGAGACCCAGTACTTC. Residues: CASSSGLAETQYF. J is TRBJ2-5 and V is TRBV27, with TRBD2 matching 9 bases. CDR1 is MNHEY, CDR2 SMNVEV, per germline (reference sequence). This CDR3 has 13 amino acids. The V gene end was trimmed by 4 bases and the J gene end by 5 bases; junction bases not matched to a gene: 2.

The genes are TRBV2 and TRBJ1-5; 8 bases line up with TRBD1. CDR1 is SNHLY and CDR2 is FYNNEI in the germline V gene. The CDR3 runs to 14 residues. Trimming at V came to 7 bases and at J to 2 bases, leaving 4 bases not matched to a gene. The chain's CDR3 is CASTPGQGNQPQHF. Here the CDR3 DNA reads TGTGCCAGCACGCCGGGACAGGGCAATCAGCCCCAGCATTTT.

In its sample, this clone was seen once. The V and J genes are TRBV6-1 and TRBJ2-1; possibly TRBD1 for D (7 bases). CDR3 size: 20 residues. Per the germline V gene, CDR1 is MNHNS and CDR2 is SASEGT. Between the trimmed V and J ends, which lost 3 bases and 10 bases, there was a span of 34 bases. This CDR3 is CASSDRAGGYTRTRPDEQFF. The CDR3 coding sequence is TGTGCCAGCAGTGATAGGGCAGGGGGGTACACACGTACGCGGCCCGACGAGCAGTTCTTC.

The chain uses TRBV6-1 and TRBJ2-7, with D unclear. Deletions cut 7 bases from V and 3 bases from J, with 10 bases between. There are 12 residues in the CDR3. Germline CDR1 and CDR2: MNHNS and SASEGT. CDR3 loop: CASKSDDYEQYF. The CDR3 DNA follows: TGTGCCAGCAAATCGGATGACTACGAGCAGTACTTC.

The chain links TRBV9 to TRBJ2-3; D is possibly TRBD2 (6 bases). CDR1 and CDR2 from the germline V gene are SGDLS and YYNGEE. V was pared by 5 bases and J by 2 bases, with 15 bases between. The CDR3 is made up of 15 amino acids. The CDR3 coding sequence is TGTGCCAGCAGAGGTGGACTATCTTCCACAGATACGCAGTATTTT. It specifies CASRGGLSSTDTQYF. The complete variable domain, with remaining parts taken from reference TRBV9 and TRBJ2-3, reads DSGVTQTPKHLITATGQRVTLRCSPRSGDLSVYWYQQSLDQGLQFLIQYYNGEERAKGNILERFSAQQFPDLHSELNLSSLELGDSALYFCASRGGLSSTDTQYFGPGTRLTVL.

In this sample, this clone turned up once. This chain connects TRBV6-1 to TRBJ2-1, with D unresolved. In germline, CDR1 is MNHNS, CDR2 SASEGT. V was clipped by 3 bases and J by 1 base, with 4 bases between them. This CDR3 has 13 amino acids. CDR3 nucleotides: TGTGCCAGCAGTGACTTTTCCTACAATGAGCAGTTCTTC. Its protein product is CASSDFSYNEQFF.

The genes are TRBV5-8 and TRBJ2-7; 7 bases are shared with TRBD2. V lost 0 bases, J lost 4 bases, and 7 bases stayed unmatched. This CDR3 is built from 15 residues. Germline-derived CDR1 and CDR2 are SGHTS and YDEGEE. CDR3 in amino acids: CASSLDPAGLYEQYF. Here the CDR3 DNA reads TGTGCCAGCAGCTTGGACCCAGCGGGATTATACGAGCAGTACTTC.

This clone has only one observation. The V gene is TRBV5-6, the J gene TRBJ2-1; a possible D gene is TRBD2 (5 bases). This CDR3 region has 12 residues. CDR1 is SGHDT, CDR2 YYEEEE, per germline. The V end was cut by 5 bases, the J end by 8 bases, with 11 bases between. The CDR3 sequence: CASRSSGDEQFF. Written as DNA, the CDR3 is TGTGCCAGCAGGTCCTCCGGGGATGAGCAGTTCTTC.

The rearrangement uses TRBV6-1 and TRBJ1-3; D ambiguous. The CDR3 covers 17 residues. CDR1 and CDR2 (germline): MNHNS, SASEGT. Trimming took 0 bases from V and 3 from J, leaving 15 bases between them. Here the CDR3 reads CASSEAFGGNFGNTIYF. The CDR3 DNA reads as TGTGCCAGCAGTGAAGCGTTCGGAGGTAACTTTGGAAACACCATATATTTT.

The V gene is TRBV11-2, the J gene TRBJ2-7; 7 bases fit TRBD1. The J segment lost 3 bases and the V segment lost 1 base, leaving 6 bases of the junction unmatched. The CDR3 spans 15 residues. Germline values: CDR1 SGHAT, CDR2 FQNNGV. The DNA for the CDR3 is TGTGCCAGCAGCTTAGGAGGGGGCGCCCTCTACGAGCAGTACTTC. Amino acid sequence: CASSLGGGALYEQYF.

The chain links TRBV5-4 to TRBJ2-2; 11 nucleotides align to TRBD2. V was clipped by 0 bases and J by 3 bases; unmatched bases: 1. The CDR3 sequence is 16 residues long. CDR1 and CDR2 (germline): SGHNT, YYREEE (reference sequence). CDR3 protein: CASSLGLAGHTGELFF. CDR3 DNA sequence: TGTGCCAGCAGCTTGGGACTAGCGGGGCACACCGGGGAGCTGTTTTTT.

V gene TRBV27 combines with J gene TRBJ2-7; D not resolved. This CDR3 has 14 amino acids. The germline V gene has CDR1 MNHEY and CDR2 SMNVEV (reference sequence). Trimming removed 9 bases at V and 7 bases at J, with 22 bases between. The CDR3 is CASSPSGIVREQYF. CDR3 nucleotide sequence: TGTGCCAGTTCCCCAAGTGGTATCGTAAGGGAGCAGTACTTC.

The V and J genes are TRBV28 and TRBJ2-7; 10 nucleotides match TRBD2. With V trimmed by 5 bases and J by 0 bases, 16 bases remained unmatched. Germline V lookup: CDR1 MDHEN, CDR2 SYDVKM. The CDR3 totals 19 residues. This chain's CDR3 is CASSPRQAQGLALSYEQYF. DNA for the CDR3: TGTGCCAGCAGTCCACGCCAGGCACAGGGACTAGCGCTCTCCTACGAGCAGTACTTC.

V usage is TRBV5-4 and J usage is TRBJ2-3; TRBD2 agrees at 8 bases. The CDR3 covers 15 residues. Germline V gene sequence: CDR1 SGHNT, CDR2 YYREEE (reference sequence). The ends lost 2 bases at V and 3 bases at J; junction bases unmatched: 5. CDR3 region: CASSFWGLGTDTQYF. CDR3 bases: TGTGCCAGCAGCTTTTGGGGACTAGGAACAGATACGCAGTATTTT.

V and J are TRBV5-4 and TRBJ1-1, with a weak D call TRBD1 (5 bases). CDR1 and CDR2 (germline): SGHNT, YYREEE (reference sequence). The CDR3 is 18 amino acids. Trimming took off 4 bases at V and 0 bases at J, with 22 bases between the two ends. CDR3 region: CASSPHPGGAPVNTEAFF. CDR3 DNA sequence: TGTGCCAGCAGCCCCCATCCGGGAGGGGCCCCTGTGAACACTGAAGCTTTCTTT.

The J gene is TRBJ2-1, the V gene TRBV10-3; D remains unclear. The CDR3 covers 12 residues. Per germline, CDR1 ENHRY and CDR2 SYGVKD. V lost 5 bases and J lost 9, with 11 bases in between. CDR3 DNA sequence: TGTGCCATCAGTCGGCGCTACTGTGAGCAGTTCTTC. Its translation is CAISRRYCEQFF.

In DNA form, the CDR3 reads TGTGCCAGCAGCGGAGCGGGCGGCTACACCTTC. Its translation: CASSGAGGYTF. The J gene is TRBJ1-2, the V gene TRBV9, with unresolved D. The germline V gene encodes CDR1 SGDLS and CDR2 YYNGEE. The CDR3 covers 11 residues. V was pared by 3 bases and J by 8 bases, with 8 bases between. Together with reference TRBV9 and TRBJ1-2, the CDR3 gives the full variable domain: DSGVTQTPKHLITATGQRVTLRCSPRSGDLSVYWYQQSLDQGLQFLIQYYNGEERAKGNILERFSAQQFPDLHSELNLSSLELGDSALYFCASSGAGGYTFGSGTRLTVV.

The V gene is TRBV9, the J gene TRBJ2-2; 9 bases are a match to TRBD1. This CDR3 has 17 residues. With 3 bases clipped from V and 6 bases from J, the junction kept 12 bases outside the gene matches. Germline V lookup: CDR1 SGDLS, CDR2 YYNGEE. The CDR3 protein is CASSGYTGTGISGELFF. CDR3 coding DNA: TGTGCCAGCAGCGGATACACCGGGACAGGGATTTCCGGGGAGCTGTTTTTT.

The chain recombines TRBV27 with TRBJ2-5; unclear D gene. V lost 2 bases and J lost 5, with 9 bases in between. CDR3 length: 13 amino acids. Germline lookup yields CDR1 MNHEY and CDR2 SMNVEV (reference sequence). In DNA, the CDR3 is TGTGCCAGCAGTTTAAGTGGGTTGGAGACCCAGTACTTC. It encodes CASSLSGLETQYF.

V is TRBV4-3 and J is TRBJ1-2, with D unclear. Germline V CDR1 and CDR2: LGHNA, YSLEER. Trimming shortened V by 1 base and J by 4 bases, and 7 bases separated the two germline ends. This CDR3 has 13 residues. The CDR3 is CASSQGSSYGYTF. The DNA of the CDR3 is TGCGCCAGCAGCCAAGGATCGAGCTATGGCTACACCTTC.

V and J are TRBV7-9 and TRBJ2-1; TRBD2 might be the D (7 bases). The CDR3 consists of 16 residues. The germline V gene has CDR1 SEHNR and CDR2 FQNEAQ (reference sequence). V lost 4 bases to trimming and J lost 6 bases, with 19 bases between them. Here the CDR3 reads CASSYNYREGVNEQFF. The CDR3 nucleotides read TGTGCCAGCAGCTACAACTACAGGGAGGGAGTCAATGAGCAGTTCTTC.